This TCR beta chain was identified during a study of metastatic and nonmetastatic thyroid tumors. Authors' analysis steps: The study built a papillary thyroid cancer distant-metastasis classifier from CDR3 differences across clinicopathological groups. TCRdb reanalyzed the PCR reads with MiXCR. The V and J calls, along with clone size, are taken from TCRdb and not from the paper's own processing. This table has roughly 20,000 clones, approximately 22% appearing once. This clone showed up many times. Germline V CDR1 and CDR2: GTSNPN, SVGIG (reference sequence). V was pared by 0 bases and J by 5 bases, with 10 bases between. This CDR3 spans 14 amino acids. No patient had received any treatment before thyroid surgery.

The sequenced sample consisted of tumor tissue. The TCR sequence derives from a male donor with papillary thyroid cancer or a benign thyroid nodule (not recorded which). Some clones in this sample may be carry-over from other donors' samples. V is TRBV30 and J is TRBJ1-4; D is unresolved. The CDR3 sequence is CAWSVSAVNEKLFF. The CDR3 DNA is TGTGCCTGGAGTGTTTCCGCGGTAAATGAAAAACTGTTTTTT.